This T cell receptor (beta chain) was sequenced during a study of blood T cells in healthy people across ages. Whole-study context: For every two T cells, template switching captured about one barcoded beta molecule. Broader study findings: Age showed a roughly linear inverse relationship with TCR beta diversity per million T cells. In the absence of known donor CMV status, changes in expanded clonotypes were possibly confounded. Among long-lived donors, naive CD4+ cells were more numerous and diversity higher than in aged donors.

Points on this clonotype: Its cognate antigen is unknown.

Combining a sample-barcoded 5' primer with a J-beta primer mix, a second PCR ran for 7 to 11 cycles. TCRdb ran MiXCR on the 5' RACE reads and lists one entry per CDR3 protein. The sample yields approximately 850,000 distinct CDR3 sequences, about 42% seen once. This CDR3 is 15 amino acids long. The germline CDR1 and CDR2 sequences are SGDLS and YYNGEE. Trimming took off 0 bases at V and 1 base at J, with 7 bases between the two ends. The rearrangement uses TRBV9 and TRBJ2-2; D could derive from TRBD1 or TRBD2 (5 bases each). The clonotype was recovered from a man in his fifties or sixties in good health. Input material: blood. Here the CDR3 DNA reads TGTGCCAGCAGCGTAGGTGGGGGGAACACCGGGGAGCTGTTTTTT. Translated, it gives CASSVGGGNTGELFF. Full variable domain (missing parts from reference TRBV9 and TRBJ2-2): DSGVTQTPKHLITATGQRVTLRCSPRSGDLSVYWYQQSLDQGLQFLIQYYNGEERAKGNILERFSAQQFPDLHSELNLSSLELGDSALYFCASSVGGGNTGELFFGEGSRLTVL.